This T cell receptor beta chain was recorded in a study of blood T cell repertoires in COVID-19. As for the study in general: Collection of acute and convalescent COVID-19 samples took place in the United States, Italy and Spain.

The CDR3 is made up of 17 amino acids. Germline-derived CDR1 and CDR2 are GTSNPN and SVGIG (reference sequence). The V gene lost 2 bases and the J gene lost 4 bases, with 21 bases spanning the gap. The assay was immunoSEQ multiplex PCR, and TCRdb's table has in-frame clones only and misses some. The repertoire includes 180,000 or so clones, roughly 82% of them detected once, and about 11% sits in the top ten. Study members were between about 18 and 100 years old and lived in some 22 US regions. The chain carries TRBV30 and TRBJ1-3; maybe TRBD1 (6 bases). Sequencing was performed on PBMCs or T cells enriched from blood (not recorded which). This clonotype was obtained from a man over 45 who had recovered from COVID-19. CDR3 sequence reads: CAWSYRQARTYGNTIYF. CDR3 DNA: TGTGCCTGGAGTTACAGACAGGCTCGAACCTACGGAAACACCATATATTTT.